This T cell receptor (beta chain) comes out of a study of T-cell reconstitution after alpha-beta-depleted transplantation in children. Study-wide results and caveats: T-cell counts and diversity were attributed mostly to newly produced T cells one year after transplant. Where alpha-beta T cells came from about two months after transplant was reportedly several hundred expanded graft clones. Recipient T cells and thymic progenitors that survived gave rise to the high TCRbeta diversity observed at day 60 in some patients.

Unique molecular identifiers were incorporated when the TCRbeta library was constructed. TCRdb used MiXCR to reprocess the PCR reads, holding one entry per CDR3 protein. Of 120,000 or so distinct CDR3 sequences in the sample, 20% to 25% were seen once. The CDR3 runs to 16 residues. The germline V gene encodes CDR1 MNHNS and CDR2 SASEGT. V was clipped by 6 bases and J by 7 bases; unmatched bases: 10. This clonotype was counted a few times. Its antigen is unknown. Sequenced here: PBMCs, mostly from graft donor cells, sampled 180 days after TCRalphabeta/CD19-depleted stem cell transplant. The receptor's source is a male patient between 2 and 10 years old who had a stem cell transplant for chronic granulomatous disease, so the T cells may come from the graft donor. The chain employs TRBV6-1 and TRBJ2-2; 11 bases align to TRBD2. Written as DNA, the CDR3 is TGTGCCAGCAGGGAGTCGGGACTAGCGGCTAACGGGGAGCTGTTTTTT. Residues: CASRESGLAANGELFF.